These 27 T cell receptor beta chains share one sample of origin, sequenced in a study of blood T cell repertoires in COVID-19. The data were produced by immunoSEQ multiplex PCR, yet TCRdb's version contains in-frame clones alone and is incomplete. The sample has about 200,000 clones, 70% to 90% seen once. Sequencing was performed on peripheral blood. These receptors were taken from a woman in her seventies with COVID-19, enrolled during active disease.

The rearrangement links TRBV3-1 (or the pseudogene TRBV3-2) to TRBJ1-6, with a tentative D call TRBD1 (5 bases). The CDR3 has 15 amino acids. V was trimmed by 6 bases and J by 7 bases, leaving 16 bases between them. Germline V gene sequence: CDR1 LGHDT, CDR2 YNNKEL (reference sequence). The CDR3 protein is CASSPLSGMNSPLHF. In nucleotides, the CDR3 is TGTGCCAGCAGTCCCCTATCAGGGATGAATTCACCCCTCCACTTT.

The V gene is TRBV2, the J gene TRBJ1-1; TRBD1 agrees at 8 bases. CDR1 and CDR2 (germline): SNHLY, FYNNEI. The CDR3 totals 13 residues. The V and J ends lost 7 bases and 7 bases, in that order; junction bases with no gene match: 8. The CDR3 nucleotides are TGTGCCAGCAACCTAGACAGGGGAGATGAAGCTTTCTTT. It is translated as CASNLDRGDEAFF.

The CDR3 region is CASSDYPGLAVTDTQYF. The CDR3 coding sequence is TGTGCCAGTAGTGATTACCCGGGACTAGCGGTGACAGATACGCAGTATTTT. The chain is built from TRBV19 and TRBJ2-3; 11 bases are shared with TRBD2. In germline, CDR1 is LNHDA, CDR2 SQIVND (reference sequence). Unmatched junction bases numbered 10, after V lost 5 bases and J lost 3 bases. This CDR3 has 17 residues.

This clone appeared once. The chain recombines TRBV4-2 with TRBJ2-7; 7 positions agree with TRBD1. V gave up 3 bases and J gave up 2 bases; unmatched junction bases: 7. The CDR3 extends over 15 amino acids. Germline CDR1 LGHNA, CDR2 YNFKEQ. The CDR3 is CASSQNRQGAYEQYF. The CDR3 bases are TGTGCCAGCAGCCAGAATCGCCAGGGGGCCTACGAGCAGTACTTC.

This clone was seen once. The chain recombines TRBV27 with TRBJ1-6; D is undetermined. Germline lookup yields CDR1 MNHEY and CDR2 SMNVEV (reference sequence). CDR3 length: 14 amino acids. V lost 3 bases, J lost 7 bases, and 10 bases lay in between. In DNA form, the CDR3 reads TGTGCCAGCAGTTTTACAGTCCAGAATTCACCCCTCCACTTT. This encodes CASSFTVQNSPLHF.

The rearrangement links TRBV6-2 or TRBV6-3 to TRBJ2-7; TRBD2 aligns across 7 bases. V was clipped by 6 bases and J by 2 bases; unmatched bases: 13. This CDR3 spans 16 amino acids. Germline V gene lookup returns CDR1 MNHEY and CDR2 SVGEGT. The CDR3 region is CASSPPRASGTYEQYF. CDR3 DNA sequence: TGTGCCAGCAGCCCCCCGCGCGCTAGCGGAACCTACGAGCAGTACTTC.

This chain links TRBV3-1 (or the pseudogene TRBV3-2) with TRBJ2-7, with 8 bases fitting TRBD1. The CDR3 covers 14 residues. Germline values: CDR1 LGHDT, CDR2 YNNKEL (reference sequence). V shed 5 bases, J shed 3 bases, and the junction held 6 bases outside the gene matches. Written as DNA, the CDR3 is TGTGCCAGCAGCGATCTTGACAGGGGCTACGAGCAGTACTTC. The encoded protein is CASSDLDRGYEQYF.

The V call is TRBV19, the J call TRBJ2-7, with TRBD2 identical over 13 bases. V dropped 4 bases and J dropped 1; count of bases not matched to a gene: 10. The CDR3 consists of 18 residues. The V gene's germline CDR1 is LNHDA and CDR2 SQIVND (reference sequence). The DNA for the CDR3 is TGTGCCAGTAGTACGAAAATATGGACTAGCGGGAGTTCCTACGAGCAGTACTTC. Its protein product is CASSTKIWTSGSSYEQYF.

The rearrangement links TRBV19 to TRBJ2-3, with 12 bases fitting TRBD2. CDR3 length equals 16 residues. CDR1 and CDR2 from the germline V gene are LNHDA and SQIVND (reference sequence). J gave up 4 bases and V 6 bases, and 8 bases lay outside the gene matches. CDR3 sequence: CASRKELAGGSDTQYF. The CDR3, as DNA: TGTGCCAGTAGAAAGGAGCTAGCGGGGGGGTCAGATACGCAGTATTTT.

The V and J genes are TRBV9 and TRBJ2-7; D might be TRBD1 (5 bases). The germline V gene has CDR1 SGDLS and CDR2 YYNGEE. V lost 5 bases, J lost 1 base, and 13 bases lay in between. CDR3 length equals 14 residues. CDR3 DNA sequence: TGTGCCAGCAGTTTTCAAGACAGATCCTACGAGCAGTACTTC. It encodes CASSFQDRSYEQYF.

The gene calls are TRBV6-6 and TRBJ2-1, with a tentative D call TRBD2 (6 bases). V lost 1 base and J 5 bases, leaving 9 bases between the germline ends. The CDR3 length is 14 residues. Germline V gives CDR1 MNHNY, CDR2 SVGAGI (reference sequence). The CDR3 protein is CASSYWGEHNEQFF. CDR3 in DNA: TGTGCCAGCAGTTACTGGGGGGAACACAATGAGCAGTTCTTC.

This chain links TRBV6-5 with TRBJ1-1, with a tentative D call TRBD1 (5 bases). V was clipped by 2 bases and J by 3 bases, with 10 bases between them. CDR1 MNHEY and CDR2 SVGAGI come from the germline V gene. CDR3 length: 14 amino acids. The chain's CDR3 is CASSYRGVDTEAFF. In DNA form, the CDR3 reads TGTGCCAGCAGTTACAGGGGTGTGGACACTGAAGCTTTCTTT.

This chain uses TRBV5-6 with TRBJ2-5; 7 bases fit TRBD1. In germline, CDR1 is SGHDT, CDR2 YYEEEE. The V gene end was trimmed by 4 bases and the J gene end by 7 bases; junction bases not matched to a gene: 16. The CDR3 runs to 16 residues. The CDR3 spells CASSRKPGTVVRTQYF. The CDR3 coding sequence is TGTGCCAGCAGCCGAAAGCCCGGGACAGTGGTTCGGACCCAGTACTTC.

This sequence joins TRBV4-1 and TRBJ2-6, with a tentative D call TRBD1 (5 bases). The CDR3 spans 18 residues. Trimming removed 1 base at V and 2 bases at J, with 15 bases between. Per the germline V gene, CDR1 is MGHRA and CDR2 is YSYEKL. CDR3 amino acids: CASSQVLGRRPGANVLTF. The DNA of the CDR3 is TGCGCCAGCAGCCAAGTCCTGGGGCGGAGACCTGGGGCCAACGTCCTGACTTTC.

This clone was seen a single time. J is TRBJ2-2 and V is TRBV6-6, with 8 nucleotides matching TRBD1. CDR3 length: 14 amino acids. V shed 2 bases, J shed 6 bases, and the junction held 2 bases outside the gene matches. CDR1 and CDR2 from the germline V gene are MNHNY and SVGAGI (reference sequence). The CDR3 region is CASSYVTGAGELFF. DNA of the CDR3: TGTGCCAGCAGTTACGTGACAGGGGCCGGGGAGCTGTTTTTT.

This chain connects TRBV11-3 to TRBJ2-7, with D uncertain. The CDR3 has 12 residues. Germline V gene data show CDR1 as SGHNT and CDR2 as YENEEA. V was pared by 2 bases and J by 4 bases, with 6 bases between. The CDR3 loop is CASSLNSYEQYF. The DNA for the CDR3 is TGTGCCAGCAGCTTAAACAGTTACGAGCAGTACTTC.

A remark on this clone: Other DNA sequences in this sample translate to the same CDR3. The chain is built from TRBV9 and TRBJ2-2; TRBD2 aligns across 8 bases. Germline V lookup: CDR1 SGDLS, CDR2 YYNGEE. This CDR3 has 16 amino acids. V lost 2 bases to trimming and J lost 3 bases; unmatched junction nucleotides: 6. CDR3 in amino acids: CASSVGAGADTGELFF. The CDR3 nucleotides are TGTGCCAGCAGCGTGGGAGCGGGGGCCGACACCGGGGAGCTGTTTTTT.

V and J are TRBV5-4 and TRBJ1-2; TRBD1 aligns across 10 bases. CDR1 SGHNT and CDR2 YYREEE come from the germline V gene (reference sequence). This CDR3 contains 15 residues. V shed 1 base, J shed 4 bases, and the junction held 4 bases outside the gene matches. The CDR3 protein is CASSLRDRGSYGYTF. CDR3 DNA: TGTGCCAGCAGCTTGAGGGACAGGGGATCCTATGGCTACACCTTC.

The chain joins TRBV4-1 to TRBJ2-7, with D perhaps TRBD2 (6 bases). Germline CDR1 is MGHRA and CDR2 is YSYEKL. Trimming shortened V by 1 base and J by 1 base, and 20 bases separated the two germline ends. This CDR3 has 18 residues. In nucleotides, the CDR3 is TGCGCCAGCAGCCAAGGGGTCGGCCGGGAGCTCCTATCCTACGAGCAGTACTTC. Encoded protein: CASSQGVGRELLSYEQYF.

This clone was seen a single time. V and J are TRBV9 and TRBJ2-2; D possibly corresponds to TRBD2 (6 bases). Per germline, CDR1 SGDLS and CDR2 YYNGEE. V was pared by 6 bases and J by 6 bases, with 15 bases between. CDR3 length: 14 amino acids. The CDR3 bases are TGTGCCAGCAAGGGCGGGGTAGGTTCCGGGGAGCTGTTTTTT. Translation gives CASKGGVGSGELFF.

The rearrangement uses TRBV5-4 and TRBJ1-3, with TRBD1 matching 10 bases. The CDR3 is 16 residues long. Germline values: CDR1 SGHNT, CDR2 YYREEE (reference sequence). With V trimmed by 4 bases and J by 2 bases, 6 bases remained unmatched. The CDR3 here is CASSPGQGRPGNTIYF. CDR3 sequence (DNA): TGTGCCAGCAGCCCGGGACAGGGGCGTCCTGGAAACACCATATATTTT.

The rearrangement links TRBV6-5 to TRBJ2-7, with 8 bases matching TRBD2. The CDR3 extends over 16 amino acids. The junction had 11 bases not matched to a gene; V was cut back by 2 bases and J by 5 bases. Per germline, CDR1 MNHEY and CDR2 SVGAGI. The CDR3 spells CASSYPETGGPHEQYF. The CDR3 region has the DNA TGTGCCAGCAGTTACCCGGAGACGGGAGGGCCCCACGAGCAGTACTTC.

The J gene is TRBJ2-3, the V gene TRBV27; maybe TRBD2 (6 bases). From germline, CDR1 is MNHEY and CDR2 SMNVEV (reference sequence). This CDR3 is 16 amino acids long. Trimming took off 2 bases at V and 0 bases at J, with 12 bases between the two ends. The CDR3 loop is CASSLRRGISTDTQYF. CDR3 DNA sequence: TGTGCCAGCAGTTTAAGGCGGGGAATTAGCACAGATACGCAGTATTTT.

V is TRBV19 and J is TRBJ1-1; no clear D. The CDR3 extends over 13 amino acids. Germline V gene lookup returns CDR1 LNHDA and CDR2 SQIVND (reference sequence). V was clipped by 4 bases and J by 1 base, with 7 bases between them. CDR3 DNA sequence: TGTGCCAGTAGTAGTGCCAGGAACACTGAAGCTTTCTTT. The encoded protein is CASSSARNTEAFF.

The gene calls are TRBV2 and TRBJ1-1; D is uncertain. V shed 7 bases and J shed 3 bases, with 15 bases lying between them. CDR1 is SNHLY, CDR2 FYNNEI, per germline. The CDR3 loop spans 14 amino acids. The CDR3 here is CASIGRARDTEAFF. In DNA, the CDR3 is TGTGCCAGCATCGGGCGGGCACGGGACACTGAAGCTTTCTTT.

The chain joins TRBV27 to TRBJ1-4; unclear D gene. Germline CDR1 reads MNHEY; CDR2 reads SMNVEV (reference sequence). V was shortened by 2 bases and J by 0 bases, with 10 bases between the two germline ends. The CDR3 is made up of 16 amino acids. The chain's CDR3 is CASSLRHYATNEKLFF. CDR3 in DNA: TGTGCCAGCAGTTTACGACATTACGCAACTAATGAAAAACTGTTTTTT.

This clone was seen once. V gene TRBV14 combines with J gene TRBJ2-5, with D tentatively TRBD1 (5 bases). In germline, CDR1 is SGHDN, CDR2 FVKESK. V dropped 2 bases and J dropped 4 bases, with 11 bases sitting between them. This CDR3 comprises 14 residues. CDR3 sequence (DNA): TGTGCCAGCAGCCAACCAGGGTATGTAGAGACCCAGTACTTC. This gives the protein CASSQPGYVETQYF.